The source of this T cell receptor (beta chain) is a study of response to subunit inactivated influenza vaccine. Study findings and constraints: The authors proposed limited new T cell recruitment per seasonal influenza vaccination.

As to this clonotype: The target antigen is unknown.

Looked up from germline, CDR1 is SNHLY and CDR2 is FYNNEI. V gave up 5 bases and J gave up 6 bases, with 10 bases separating them. This CDR3 spans 13 amino acids. TCRdb independently ran MiXCR on the RT-PCR reads; one entry per CDR3 protein. The table lists 500,000 to 600,000 distinct CDR3 sequences, around 8% of them singletons. The material sequenced was PBMCs from blood, taken 23 to 25 months after vaccination. The genes are TRBV2 and TRBJ2-2, with D perhaps matching TRBD1 (6 bases). The source is a man aged 45-69 years who received an inactivated influenza vaccine. The CDR3 bases are TGTGCCAGCAGTTCGACAGGCCCCGGGGAGCTGTTTTTT. Amino acids: CASSSTGPGELFF.